This is a list of T cell receptor beta chains from one sample in a study of early T cells in non-severe SARS-CoV-2 infection. TCRdb reprocessed the 5' RACE reads with MiXCR, giving one entry per CDR3 protein. The data contain tens of thousands of distinct CDR3 sequences, 4.5% to 7% of them singletons. The specimen comprised whole blood, sampled at baseline. All receptors derive from an adult who was a healthcare worker with PCR-confirmed SARS-CoV-2 infection or an uninfected control (not recorded which). Each CDR3 is given with its conserved first and last residue. The D gene is left open where the match is weak. Expanded clones are given a class, and other clones once, few, many or no size at all.

v_gene,d_gene,j_gene,abundance,CDR3nt,CDR3aa
TRBV7-9,-,TRBJ2-5,many,TGTGCCAGCAGCTTAGATTCGGGGACCCAGTACTTC,CASSLDSGTQYF
TRBV20-1,-,TRBJ2-5,many,TGCAGTGCTACGGGGAAGGAGACCCAGTACTTC,CSATGKETQYF
TRBV20-1,TRBD2,TRBJ2-1,many,TGCAGTGCTTGGGGACTAGCGGGACGCTCCTACAATGAGCAGTTCTTC,CSAWGLAGRSYNEQFF
TRBV6-5,TRBD1,TRBJ2-5,few,TGTGCCAGCAGTTTCCCTAACAGGGGTAGAGAGACCCAGTACTTC,CASSFPNRGRETQYF
TRBV2,TRBD2,TRBJ2-1,-,TGTGCCAGCACCAGTAGCGGGAGCTCCTACAATGAGCAGTTCTTC,CASTSSGSSYNEQFF
TRBV7-2,TRBD2,TRBJ2-7,-,TGTGCCAGCAGCCCAGGAGGCGGGAGGGGAGAGCAGTACTTC,CASSPGGGRGEQYF
TRBV3-1,-,TRBJ2-1,many,TGTGCCAGCAGCCAAGTAGGCGTGCAGCAGTTCTTC,CASSQVGVQQFF
TRBV12-3/TRBV12-4,TRBD1,TRBJ1-6,many,TGTGCCAGCAGTCCCGACAGGGAACCCCTCCACTTT,CASSPDREPLHF
TRBV3-1,-,TRBJ1-6,-,TGTGCCAGCAGCCAAGATCGACAGAGCTCCTATAATTCACCCCTCCACTTT,CASSQDRQSSYNSPLHF
TRBV9,TRBD2,TRBJ2-1,many,TGTGCCAGCAGCGTAGTGGCCAGCGGGAGAGGGTACAATGAGCAGTTCTTC,CASSVVASGRGYNEQFF
TRBV12-3/TRBV12-4,-,TRBJ1-5,many,TGTGCCAGCAGTTTACGAGGGTCCAATCAGCCCCAGCATTTT,CASSLRGSNQPQHF
TRBV11-2,TRBD1,TRBJ1-1,many,TGTGCCAGCAGCTTGGCGACAGGGTCGGCTTTCTTT,CASSLATGSAFF
TRBV14,-,TRBJ1-1,medium-sized,TGTGCCAGCAGCCAAGATTCGGGGGGGGCAACTGAAGCTTTCTTT,CASSQDSGGATEAFF
TRBV29-1,-,TRBJ2-5,many,TGCAGCGTTGAAAGAGGAACAGGGAGAGAGACCCAGTACTTC,CSVERGTGRETQYF
TRBV5-1,TRBD1,TRBJ2-7,many,TGCGCCAGCAGCTGGACAGGGGCCTACGAGCAGTACTTC,CASSWTGAYEQYF
TRBV30,-,TRBJ1-2,few,TGTGCCTGGAGGCCCCAGGGCAGGGCCTTGGAGGGCTACACCTTC,CAWRPQGRALEGYTF
TRBV4-1,-,TRBJ1-4,many,TGCGCCAGCAGCCAAGCGCCCCGGGAGAGTGAAAAACTGTTTTTT,CASSQAPRESEKLFF
TRBV6-5,TRBD1,TRBJ1-2,many,TGTGCCAGCAGTCCGAAGAGACAGGGCTATGGCTACACCTTC,CASSPKRQGYGYTF
TRBV7-2,TRBD2,TRBJ2-1,few,TGTGCCAGCAGCACCGGGACTAGCGGGGGGGCACGGATCTTCGGTGAGCAGTTCTTC,CASSTGTSGGARIFGEQFF
TRBV7-2,TRBD1,TRBJ2-7,many,TGTGCCAGCAGCACCGGGACAGGGTACGAGCAGTACTTC,CASSTGTGYEQYF
TRBV6-1,-,TRBJ1-5,-,TGTGCCAGCAGTGGCTCCCAGGGGCTCAATCAGCCCCAGCATTTT,CASSGSQGLNQPQHF
TRBV20-1,-,TRBJ1-4,many,TGCAGTGCCATCAAGAGGAGGGACCGGAGTGAAAAACTGTTTTTT,CSAIKRRDRSEKLFF
TRBV28,-,TRBJ1-2,many,TGTGCCAGCAGCCCAGGGAGGTATGGCTACACCTTC,CASSPGRYGYTF
TRBV7-2,-,TRBJ2-1,many,TGTGCCAGCAGCTTAGGGGACAACCACAATGAGCAGTTCTTC,CASSLGDNHNEQFF
TRBV4-1,TRBD1,TRBJ1-2,many,TGCGCCAGCAGGCGTTGGGGGACAGGGGGCGGTGGCTACACCTTC,CASRRWGTGGGGYTF
TRBV6-5,TRBD1,TRBJ2-7,many,TGTGCCAGCAGCTCCTGGATAGGACAGGGGAAATCCTACGAGCAGTACTTC,CASSSWIGQGKSYEQYF
TRBV7-8,TRBD2,TRBJ2-1,many,TGTGCCAGCAGCTCCATCGGCGGGAGAGAGAATGAGCAGTTCTTC,CASSSIGGRENEQFF
TRBV7-9,-,TRBJ1-1,many,TGTGCCAGCAGCTTAGTAGCGGGGTACAACACTGAAGCTTTCTTT,CASSLVAGYNTEAFF
TRBV27,TRBD2,TRBJ2-7,many,TGTGCCAGCAGTTTAGCGGGAGGACCCTACGAGCAGTACTTC,CASSLAGGPYEQYF
TRBV5-1,-,TRBJ1-3,many,TGCGCCAGCAGTGAGAACTTTGGGAGCTCTGGAAACACCATATATTTT,CASSENFGSSGNTIYF
TRBV29-1,-,TRBJ2-5,few,TGCAGCGCCCCAAGAAACTGGGGTGGAGAGACCCAGTACTTC,CSAPRNWGGETQYF
TRBV28,-,TRBJ2-5,many,TGTGCCAGCAGTTTGGACCCCCGAGCCCAGTACTTC,CASSLDPRAQYF
TRBV6-5,TRBD2,TRBJ2-7,-,TGTGCCAGCATTGGACTAGCGGGAGGTTTCCCATACGAGCAGTACTTC,CASIGLAGGFPYEQYF
TRBV6-2/TRBV6-3,-,TRBJ2-1,-,TGTGCCAGCTATGGACGGGGGAGCTCCTACAATGAGCAGTTCTTC,CASYGRGSSYNEQFF
TRBV5-4,-,TRBJ1-1,many,TGTGCCAGCAGCCCCCCGGCCGACCTCACTGAAGCTTTCTTT,CASSPPADLTEAFF
TRBV30,-,TRBJ2-7,many,TGTGCCTGGAGTAAGGCAGTCCAACTCGAGCAGTACTTC,CAWSKAVQLEQYF
TRBV27,TRBD2,TRBJ2-3,-,TGTGCCAGCAGTTCCTTAGCGGGGGGGCCTACAGATACGCAGTATTTT,CASSSLAGGPTDTQYF
TRBV10-2,-,TRBJ2-7,many,TGCGCCAGCACCAGGACCGCGGGCTACGAGCAGTACTTC,CASTRTAGYEQYF
TRBV10-1,TRBD2,TRBJ2-2,many,TGCGCCAGCCGACTAGCGTCGAACACCGGGGAGCTGTTTTTT,CASRLASNTGELFF
TRBV18,TRBD1,TRBJ2-7,many,TGTGCCAGCTCACTGGCGGGACAGGGTAACAACGAGCAGTACTTC,CASSLAGQGNNEQYF